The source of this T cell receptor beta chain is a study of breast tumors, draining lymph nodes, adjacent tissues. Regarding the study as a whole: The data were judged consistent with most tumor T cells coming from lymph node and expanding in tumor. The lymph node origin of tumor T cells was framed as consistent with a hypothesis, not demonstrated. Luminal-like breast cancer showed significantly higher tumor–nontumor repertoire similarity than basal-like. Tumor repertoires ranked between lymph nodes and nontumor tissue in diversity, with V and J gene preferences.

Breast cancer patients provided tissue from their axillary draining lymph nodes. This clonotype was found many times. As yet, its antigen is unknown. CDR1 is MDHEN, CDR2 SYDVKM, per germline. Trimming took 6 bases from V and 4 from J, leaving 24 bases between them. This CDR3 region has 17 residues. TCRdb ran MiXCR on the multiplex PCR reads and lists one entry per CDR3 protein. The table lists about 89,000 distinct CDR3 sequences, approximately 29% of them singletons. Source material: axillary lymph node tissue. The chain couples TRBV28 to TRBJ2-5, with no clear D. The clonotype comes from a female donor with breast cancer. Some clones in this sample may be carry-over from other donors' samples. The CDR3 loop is CASSGPFTSIGRETQYF. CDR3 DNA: TGTGCCAGCAGCGGTCCTTTTACGTCAATTGGGCGAGAGACCCAGTACTTC.